The 10 T cell receptor beta chains below all came from one sample that was sequenced in a study of blood T cell repertoires in COVID-19. Sequencing was performed with immunoSEQ multiplex PCR; in TCRdb, only in-frame clones are kept and a portion is missing. The table records 300,000 to 400,000 clones, 88% of them present only once. Material: PBMCs or T cells enriched from blood (not recorded which). These receptors were obtained from a man in his thirties or forties who had recovered from COVID-19.

This chain connects TRBV7-2 to TRBJ2-3, with D maybe TRBD2 (6 bases). The germline gives CDR1 SGHTA, CDR2 FQGNSA. The CDR3 is made up of 14 amino acids. Trimming took off 4 bases at V and 2 bases at J, with 10 bases between the two ends. The CDR3 region is CASSSGLSTDTQYF. The CDR3 DNA reads as TGTGCCAGCAGCTCGGGACTTTCCACAGATACGCAGTATTTT.

The sample holds a few counts of this clone. The chain has TRBV28 and TRBJ1-3, with TRBD1 matching 9 bases. Germline V gene lookup returns CDR1 MDHEN and CDR2 SYDVKM. CDR3 size: 17 residues. V lost 3 bases and J lost 0; bases outside the gene matches: 6. CDR3 coding DNA: TGTGCCAGCAGTTTCGGGACAGGGTTTTACTCTGGAAACACCATATATTTT. It is translated as CASSFGTGFYSGNTIYF.

Remarks on this clone: The same CDR3 is also encoded by other DNA sequences in this sample. This chain uses TRBV30 with TRBJ1-1; D call uncertain. Deletions cut 5 bases from V and 2 bases from J, with 6 bases between. Germline lookup yields CDR1 GTSNPN and CDR2 SVGIG (reference sequence). The CDR3 is 11 amino acids. Here the CDR3 DNA reads TGTGCCTGGGGCCGTAACACTGAAGCTTTCTTT. Residues: CAWGRNTEAFF.

The V and J genes are TRBV5-1 and TRBJ2-2, with 8 bases fitting TRBD1. The J segment lost 5 bases and the V segment lost 0 bases, leaving 3 bases of the junction unmatched. The CDR3 runs 15 residues. Germline CDR1 and CDR2: SGHRS and YFSETQ. The CDR3 loop is CASSLDRGATGELFF. CDR3 coding DNA: TGCGCCAGCAGCTTGGACAGGGGGGCAACCGGGGAGCTGTTTTTT.

This clone appeared a single time. The rearrangement joins TRBV4-2 to TRBJ1-1, with D tentatively TRBD1 (6 bases). The CDR3 is 18 residues long. V was pared by 3 bases and J by 0 bases, with 20 bases between. Per germline, CDR1 LGHNA and CDR2 YNFKEQ. CDR3 in DNA: TGTGCCAGCAGCCAGGGGGGGAGCCGGGGGCTTATGAACACTGAAGCTTTCTTT. This sequence encodes CASSQGGSRGLMNTEAFF.

The table lists this clone with a count of one. This rearrangement joins TRBV24-1 to TRBJ1-4; the match to TRBD1 covers 7 bases. Per the germline V gene, CDR1 is KGHDR and CDR2 is SFDVKD. This CDR3 region has 14 residues. With V trimmed by 2 bases and J by 8 bases, 4 bases remained unmatched. CDR3 in amino acids: CATSDSRTGEKLFF. In DNA, the CDR3 is TGTGCCACCAGTGATTCAAGGACAGGAGAAAAACTGTTTTTT.

The CDR3 sequence: CASSGDSSNQPQHF. The CDR3 bases are TGTGCCAGCTCCGGGGACAGCTCCAATCAGCCCCAGCATTTT. This chain uses TRBV18 with TRBJ1-5; 7 bases fit TRBD1. CDR1 and CDR2 (germline): KGHSH, LQKENI. The CDR3 totals 14 residues. V lost 6 bases, J lost 3 bases, and 5 bases stayed unmatched.

The chain couples TRBV18 to TRBJ1-5, with 7 bases lining up with TRBD1. The germline V gene has CDR1 KGHSH and CDR2 LQKENI. The CDR3 consists of 13 residues. The V segment lost 3 bases and the J segment 4 bases; nucleotides outside the gene matches: 0. The CDR3 DNA follows: TGTGCCAGCTCACCGGGACAGAATCAGCCCCAGCATTTT. Translation: CASSPGQNQPQHF.

This chain uses TRBV5-1 with TRBJ2-3; D is perhaps TRBD2 (6 bases). The CDR3 contains 15 residues. Germline CDR1 reads SGHRS; CDR2 reads YFSETQ. The V gene lost 1 base and the J gene lost 0 bases, with 9 bases spanning the gap. The CDR3 DNA sequence: TGCGCCAGCAGCTTGTTCGCGGGGAGCACAGATACGCAGTATTTT. Translation gives CASSLFAGSTDTQYF.

The chain employs TRBV7-6 and TRBJ2-7, with 10 nucleotides matching TRBD1. This CDR3 region has 15 residues. V lost 0 bases, J lost 5 bases, and 4 bases stayed unmatched. Germline V gene lookup returns CDR1 SGHVS and CDR2 FNYEAQ. The CDR3 nucleotides read TGTGCCAGCAGCTTAGCCGGACAGGGGGTAGACGAGCAGTACTTC. Translation: CASSLAGQGVDEQYF.